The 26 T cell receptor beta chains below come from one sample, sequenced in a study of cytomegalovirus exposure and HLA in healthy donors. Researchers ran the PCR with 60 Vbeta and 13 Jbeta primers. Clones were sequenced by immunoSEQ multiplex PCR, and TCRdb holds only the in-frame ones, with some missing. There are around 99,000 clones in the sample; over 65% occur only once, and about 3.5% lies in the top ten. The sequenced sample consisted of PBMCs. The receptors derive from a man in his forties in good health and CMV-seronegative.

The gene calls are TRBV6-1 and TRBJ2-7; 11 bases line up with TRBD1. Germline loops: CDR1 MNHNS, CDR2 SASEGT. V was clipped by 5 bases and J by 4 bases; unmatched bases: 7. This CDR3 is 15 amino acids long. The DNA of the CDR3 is TGTGCCAGCAGTCTTGGACAGGGGGCTTTGTACGAGCAGTACTTC. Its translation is CASSLGQGALYEQYF.

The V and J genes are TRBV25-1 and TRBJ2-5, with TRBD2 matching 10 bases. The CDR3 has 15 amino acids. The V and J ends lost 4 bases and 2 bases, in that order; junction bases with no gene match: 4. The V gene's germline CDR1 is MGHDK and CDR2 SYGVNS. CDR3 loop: CASSVGSGRQETQYF. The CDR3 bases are TGTGCCAGCAGTGTGGGTAGCGGGAGGCAAGAGACCCAGTACTTC.

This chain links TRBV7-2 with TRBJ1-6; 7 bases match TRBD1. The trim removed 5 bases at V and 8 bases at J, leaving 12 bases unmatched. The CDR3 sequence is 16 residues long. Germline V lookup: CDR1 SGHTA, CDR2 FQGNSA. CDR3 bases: TGTGCCAGCAGCCCCACAAATCAGGGGGTACATTCACCCCTCCACTTT. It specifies CASSPTNQGVHSPLHF.

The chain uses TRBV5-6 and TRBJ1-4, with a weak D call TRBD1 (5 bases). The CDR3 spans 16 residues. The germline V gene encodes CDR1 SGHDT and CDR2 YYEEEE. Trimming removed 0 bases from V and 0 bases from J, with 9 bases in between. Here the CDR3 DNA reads TGTGCCAGCAGCTTGGGGCAGGGTGCAACTAATGAAAAACTGTTTTTT. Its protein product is CASSLGQGATNEKLFF. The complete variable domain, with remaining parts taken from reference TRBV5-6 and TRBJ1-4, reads DAGVTQSPTHLIKTRGQQVTLRCSPKSGHDTVSWYQQALGQGPQFIFQYYEEEERQRGNFPDRFSGHQFPNYSSELNVNALLLGDSALYLCASSLGQGATNEKLFFGSGTQLSVL.

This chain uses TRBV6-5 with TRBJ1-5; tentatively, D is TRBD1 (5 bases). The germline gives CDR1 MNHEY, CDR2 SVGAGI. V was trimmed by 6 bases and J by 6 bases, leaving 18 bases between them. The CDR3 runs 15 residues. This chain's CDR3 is CASSPGGEVVQPQHF. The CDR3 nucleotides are TGTGCCAGCAGCCCCGGGGGGGAGGTGGTTCAGCCCCAGCATTTT.

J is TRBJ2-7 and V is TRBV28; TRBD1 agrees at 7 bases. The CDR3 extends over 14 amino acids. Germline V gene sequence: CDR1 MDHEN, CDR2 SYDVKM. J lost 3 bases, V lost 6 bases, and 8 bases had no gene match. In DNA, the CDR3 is TGTGCCAGCAGACCGACGGGACAGAACTACGAGCAGTACTTC. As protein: CASRPTGQNYEQYF. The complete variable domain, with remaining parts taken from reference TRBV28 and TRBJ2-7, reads DVKVTQSSRYLVKRTGEKVFLECVQDMDHENMFWYRQDPGLGLRLIYFSYDVKMKEKGDIPEGYSVSREKKERFSLILESASTNQTSMYLCASRPTGQNYEQYFGPGTRLTVT.

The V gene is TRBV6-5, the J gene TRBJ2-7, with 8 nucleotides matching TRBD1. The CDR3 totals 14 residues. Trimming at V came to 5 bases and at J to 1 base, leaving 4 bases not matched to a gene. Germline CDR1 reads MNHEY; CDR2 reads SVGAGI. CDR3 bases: TGTGCCAGCAGTAACAGACAGGGGTCCTACGAGCAGTACTTC. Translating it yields CASSNRQGSYEQYF.

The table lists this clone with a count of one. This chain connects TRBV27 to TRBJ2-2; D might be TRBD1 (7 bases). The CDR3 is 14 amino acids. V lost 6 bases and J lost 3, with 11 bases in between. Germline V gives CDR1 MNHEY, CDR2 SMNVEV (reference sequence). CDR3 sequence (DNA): TGTGCCAGCAGGGAGGGACAGTACACCGGGGAGCTGTTTTTT. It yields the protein CASREGQYTGELFF.

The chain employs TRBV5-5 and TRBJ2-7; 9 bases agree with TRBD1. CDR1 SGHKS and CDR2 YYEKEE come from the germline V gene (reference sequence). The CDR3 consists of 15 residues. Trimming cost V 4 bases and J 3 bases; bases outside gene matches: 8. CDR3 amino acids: CASSTGDREGYEQYF. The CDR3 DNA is TGTGCCAGCAGCACGGGGGACAGGGAGGGCTACGAGCAGTACTTC.

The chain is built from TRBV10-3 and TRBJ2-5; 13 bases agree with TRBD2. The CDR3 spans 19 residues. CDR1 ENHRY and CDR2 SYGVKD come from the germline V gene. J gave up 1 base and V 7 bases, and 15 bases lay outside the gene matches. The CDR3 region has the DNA TGTGCCATCACCATGCCCCCGGGACTAGCGGGGACATCCCAAGAGACCCAGTACTTC. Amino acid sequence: CAITMPPGLAGTSQETQYF.

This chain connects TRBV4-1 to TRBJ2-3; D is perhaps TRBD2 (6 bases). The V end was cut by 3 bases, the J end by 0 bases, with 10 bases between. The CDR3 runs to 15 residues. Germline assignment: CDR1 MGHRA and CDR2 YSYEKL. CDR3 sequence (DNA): TGCGCCAGCAGCCATTCCGGGACTAGCACAGATACGCAGTATTTT. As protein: CASSHSGTSTDTQYF.

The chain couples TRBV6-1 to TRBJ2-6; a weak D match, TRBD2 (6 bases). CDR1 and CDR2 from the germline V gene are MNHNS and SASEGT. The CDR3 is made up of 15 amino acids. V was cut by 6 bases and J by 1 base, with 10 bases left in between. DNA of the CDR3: TGTGCCAGCAGGGGAGGCAAATCTGGGGCCAACGTCCTGACTTTC. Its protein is CASRGGKSGANVLTF.

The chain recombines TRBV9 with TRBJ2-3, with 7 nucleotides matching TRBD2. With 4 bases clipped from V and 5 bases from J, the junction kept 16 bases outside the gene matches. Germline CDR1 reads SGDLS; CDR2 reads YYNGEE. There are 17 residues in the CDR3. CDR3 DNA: TGTGCCAGCAGCCCCCATGGGCGGGAGAGAAGGATAGATACGCAGTATTTT. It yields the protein CASSPHGRERRIDTQYF.

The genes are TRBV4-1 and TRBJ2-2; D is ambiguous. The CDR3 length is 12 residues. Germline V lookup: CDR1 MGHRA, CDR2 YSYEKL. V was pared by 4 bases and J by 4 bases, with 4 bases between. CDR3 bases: TGCGCCAGCAGCCCCCGCACCGGGGAGCTGTTTTTT. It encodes CASSPRTGELFF.

The CDR3 protein is CAWIPPGQGGGSSYEQYF. The DNA of the CDR3 is TGTGCCTGGATCCCTCCGGGACAGGGGGGTGGAAGCTCCTACGAGCAGTACTTC. This chain links TRBV30 with TRBJ2-7, with 11 bases fitting TRBD1. The ends lost 4 bases at V and 0 bases at J; junction bases unmatched: 14. The CDR3 contains 18 residues. Per the germline V gene, CDR1 is GTSNPN and CDR2 is SVGIG (reference sequence).

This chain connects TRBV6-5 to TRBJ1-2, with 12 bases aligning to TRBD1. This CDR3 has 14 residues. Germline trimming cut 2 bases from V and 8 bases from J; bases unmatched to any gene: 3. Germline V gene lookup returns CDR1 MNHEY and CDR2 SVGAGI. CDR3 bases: TGTGCCAGCAGTTACCAAGGGACAGGGGGCGGCTACACCTTC. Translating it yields CASSYQGTGGGYTF.

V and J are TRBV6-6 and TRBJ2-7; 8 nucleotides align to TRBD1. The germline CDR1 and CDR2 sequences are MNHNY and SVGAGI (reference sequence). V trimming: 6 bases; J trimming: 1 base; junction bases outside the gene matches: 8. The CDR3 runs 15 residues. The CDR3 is CASSRGQGYSYEQYF. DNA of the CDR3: TGTGCCAGCAGCCGTGGACAGGGTTATTCCTACGAGCAGTACTTC.

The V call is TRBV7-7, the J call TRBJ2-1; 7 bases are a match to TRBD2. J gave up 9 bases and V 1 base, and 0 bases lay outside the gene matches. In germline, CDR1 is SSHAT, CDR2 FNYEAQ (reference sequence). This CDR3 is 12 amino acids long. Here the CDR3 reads CASSLGEGEQFF. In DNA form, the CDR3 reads TGTGCCAGCAGCTTAGGGGAGGGTGAGCAGTTCTTC.

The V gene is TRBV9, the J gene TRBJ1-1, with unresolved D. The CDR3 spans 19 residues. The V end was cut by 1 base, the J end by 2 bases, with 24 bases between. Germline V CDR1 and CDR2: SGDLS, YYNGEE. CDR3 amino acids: CASSVSTGSGFRPNTEAFF. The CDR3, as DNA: TGTGCCAGCAGCGTATCGACGGGGTCGGGGTTTCGGCCTAACACTGAAGCTTTCTTT. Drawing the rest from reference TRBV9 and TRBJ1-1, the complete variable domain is DSGVTQTPKHLITATGQRVTLRCSPRSGDLSVYWYQQSLDQGLQFLIQYYNGEERAKGNILERFSAQQFPDLHSELNLSSLELGDSALYFCASSVSTGSGFRPNTEAFFGQGTRLTVV.

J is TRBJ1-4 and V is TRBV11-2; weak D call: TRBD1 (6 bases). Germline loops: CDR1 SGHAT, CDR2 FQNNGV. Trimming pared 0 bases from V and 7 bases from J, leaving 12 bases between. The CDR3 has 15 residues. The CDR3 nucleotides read TGTGCCAGCAGCTTAGAGAGGGGGAGGGGTGAAAAACTGTTTTTT. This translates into CASSLERGRGEKLFF.

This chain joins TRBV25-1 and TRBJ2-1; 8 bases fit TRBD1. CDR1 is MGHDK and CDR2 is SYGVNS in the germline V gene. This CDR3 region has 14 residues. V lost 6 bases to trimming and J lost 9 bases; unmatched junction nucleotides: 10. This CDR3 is CASRTDRGTGEQFF. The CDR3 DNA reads TGTGCCAGCAGGACTGACAGGGGAACCGGTGAGCAGTTCTTC.

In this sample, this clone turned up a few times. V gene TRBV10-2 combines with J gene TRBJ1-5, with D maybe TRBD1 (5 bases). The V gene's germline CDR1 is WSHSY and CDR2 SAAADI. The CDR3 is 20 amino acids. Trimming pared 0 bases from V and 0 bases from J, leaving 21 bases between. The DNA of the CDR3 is TGCGCCAGCAGTGAGTCGGGGGGAGCAGGGAATAGACTTAGCAATCAGCCCCAGCATTTT. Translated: CASSESGGAGNRLSNQPQHF.

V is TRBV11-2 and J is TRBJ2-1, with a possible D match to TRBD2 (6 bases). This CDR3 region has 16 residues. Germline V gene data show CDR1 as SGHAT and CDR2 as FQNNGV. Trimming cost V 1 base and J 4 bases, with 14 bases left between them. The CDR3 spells CASSLVWTTEYNEQFF. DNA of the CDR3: TGTGCCAGCAGCTTAGTCTGGACTACTGAATACAATGAGCAGTTCTTC.

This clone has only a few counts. CDR3 bases: TGCGCCAGCAGCTTACTAGCAGACCAAGAGACCCAGTACTTC. Residues: CASSLLADQETQYF. The chain carries TRBV5-1 and TRBJ2-5; D possibly corresponds to TRBD2 (6 bases). The CDR3 consists of 14 residues. Between the trimmed V and J ends, which lost 2 bases and 0 bases, there was a span of 8 bases. Germline V gene lookup returns CDR1 SGHRS and CDR2 YFSETQ.

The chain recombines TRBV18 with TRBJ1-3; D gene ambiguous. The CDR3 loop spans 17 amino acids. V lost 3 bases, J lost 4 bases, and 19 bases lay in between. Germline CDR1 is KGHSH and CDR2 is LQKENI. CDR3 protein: CASSPLVLQAGGNTIYF. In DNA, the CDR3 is TGTGCCAGCTCACCGCTCGTTTTGCAGGCCGGCGGAAACACCATATATTTT.

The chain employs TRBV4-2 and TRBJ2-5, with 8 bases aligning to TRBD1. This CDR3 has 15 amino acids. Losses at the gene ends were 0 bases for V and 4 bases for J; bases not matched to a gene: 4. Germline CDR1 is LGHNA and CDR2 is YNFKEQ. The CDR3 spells CASSQDGTGGETQYF. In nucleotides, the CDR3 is TGTGCCAGCAGCCAAGACGGAACAGGGGGAGAGACCCAGTACTTC.